One and the same sample provided the 26 T cell receptor beta chains below, sequenced in a study of OX40 agonist ivuxolimab in advanced cancers. Measured with immunoSEQ multiplex PCR; TCRdb has only the in-frame clones, and not every one. The table shows about 79,000 clones, with more than 85% occurring only once. The specimen was CD4+ or CD8+ T cells sorted from blood, collected in a trial of the OX40 agonist ivuxolimab. The receptors here all came from an adult with an advanced solid tumor such as melanoma, head and neck, liver or kidney cancer.

This clone appeared once. The chain links TRBV10-1 to TRBJ2-1, with a possible D match to TRBD1 (6 bases). CDR1 is WNHNN and CDR2 is SYGVQD in the germline V gene (reference sequence). This CDR3 region has 17 residues. The V gene lost 3 bases and the J gene lost 5 bases, with 20 bases spanning the gap. As DNA, the CDR3 is TGCGCCAGCAGTGATCCTGGACAGCCCGGGAAAGACAATGAGCAGTTCTTC. It specifies CASSDPGQPGKDNEQFF.

This chain connects TRBV6-1 to TRBJ2-3; the match to TRBD2 covers 14 bases. V was clipped by 3 bases and J by 6 bases; unmatched bases: 5. The CDR3 length is 16 residues. Germline CDR1 MNHNS, CDR2 SASEGT. CDR3 sequence: CASSDRLAGGSDTQYF. CDR3 in DNA: TGTGCCAGCAGTGATAGACTAGCGGGAGGGTCCGATACGCAGTATTTT.

The chain links TRBV19 to TRBJ2-1; D is undetermined. Trimming took off 4 bases at V and 0 bases at J, with 4 bases between the two ends. The germline V gene has CDR1 LNHDA and CDR2 SQIVND (reference sequence). This CDR3 has 13 residues. CDR3 DNA: TGTGCCAGTAGTAGAAGCTCCTACAATGAGCAGTTCTTC. Translation gives CASSRSSYNEQFF.

The J gene is TRBJ1-1, the V gene TRBV9; D is perhaps TRBD1 (5 bases). The germline V gene encodes CDR1 SGDLS and CDR2 YYNGEE. CDR3 size: 14 residues. The V and J ends lost 0 bases and 5 bases respectively, with 11 bases between them. Written as DNA, the CDR3 is TGTGCCAGCAGCGTAGGGTGGGAGGGGACTGAAGCTTTCTTT. It codes for CASSVGWEGTEAFF.

J is TRBJ2-3 and V is TRBV6-6; 7 bases are shared with TRBD2. This CDR3 is built from 16 residues. CDR1 is MNHNY and CDR2 is SVGAGI in the germline V gene (reference sequence). Trimming removed 2 bases from V and 3 bases from J; junction bases left unmatched: 8. CDR3 residues: CASSYGLAVGTDTQYF. The DNA of the CDR3 is TGTGCCAGCAGTTACGGCCTAGCGGTGGGAACAGATACGCAGTATTTT.

The chain's CDR3 is CASSPEVPSYNSPLHF. The CDR3 DNA sequence: TGTGCCAGCAGTCCTGAAGTGCCGTCCTATAATTCACCCCTCCACTTT. The chain employs TRBV27 and TRBJ1-6, with no clear D. The CDR3 is made up of 16 amino acids. Looked up from germline, CDR1 is MNHEY and CDR2 is SMNVEV (reference sequence). The V end lost 5 bases, the J end lost 1 base, and 12 bases lay between the germline ends.

The J gene is TRBJ2-2, the V gene TRBV29-1, with D possibly being TRBD1 (5 bases). The CDR3 contains 14 residues. Germline V CDR1 and CDR2: SQVTM, ANQGSEA. V was trimmed by 6 bases and J by 0 bases, leaving 11 bases between them. CDR3 protein: CSVGQVTNTGELFF. As DNA, the CDR3 is TGCAGCGTCGGACAAGTTACGAACACCGGGGAGCTGTTTTTT.

On this clone itself: A read error may produce the germline difference seen at one junction end. The chain uses TRBV7-8 and TRBJ1-1, with unresolved D. Germline CDR1 reads SGHVS; CDR2 reads FQNEAQ. This CDR3 is built from 13 residues. The CDR3 DNA follows: TGTGCCAGCAGCTTAAGAGAGAACGCTGAAGCTTTCTTT. It yields the protein CASSLRENAEAFF.

The genes are TRBV30 and TRBJ1-1; D gene ambiguous. From germline, CDR1 is GTSNPN and CDR2 SVGIG (reference sequence). CDR3 length: 11 amino acids. With 1 base removed from V and 7 bases from J, the gap between germline ends came to 7 bases. The CDR3 DNA reads as TGTGCCTGGAGTGGGACGCGTGAAGCTTTCTTT. Residues: CAWSGTREAFF.

CDR3: CAWGVGANEQFF. The CDR3 DNA follows: TGTGCCTGGGGAGTAGGGGCAAATGAGCAGTTCTTC. This chain joins TRBV30 and TRBJ2-1, with a possible D match to TRBD1 (5 bases). The CDR3 runs to 12 residues. CDR1 and CDR2 from the germline V gene are GTSNPN and SVGIG (reference sequence). V was cut by 5 bases and J by 7 bases, with 12 bases left in between.

This clone has only a few counts. This rearrangement joins TRBV7-6 to TRBJ2-2; D may be TRBD2 (6 bases). V dropped 1 base and J dropped 2 bases, with 8 bases sitting between them. This CDR3 spans 15 amino acids. Germline CDR1 reads SGHVS; CDR2 reads FNYEAQ. CDR3 coding DNA: TGTGCCAGCAGCTTAGTGGCGGGAAACACCGGGGAGCTGTTTTTT. Its protein product is CASSLVAGNTGELFF.

This clone is a singleton in its sample. The chain uses TRBV18 and TRBJ2-7, with 7 nucleotides matching TRBD1. The germline V gene has CDR1 KGHSH and CDR2 LQKENI. V was pared by 4 bases and J by 3 bases, with 0 bases of the junction left unmatched. This CDR3 contains 12 residues. The CDR3 is CASSRTGYEQYF. In DNA form, the CDR3 reads TGTGCCAGCTCACGGACAGGCTACGAGCAGTACTTC.

The chain has TRBV5-1 and TRBJ2-7; a possible D gene is TRBD2 (6 bases). V lost 3 bases, J lost 2 bases, and 9 bases lay in between. CDR1 is SGHRS, CDR2 YFSETQ, per germline. The length of the CDR3 is 13 residues. The DNA of the CDR3 is TGCGCCAGCAGCTCGGGGGTTACCTACGAGCAGTACTTC. Its translation is CASSSGVTYEQYF.

This clone was recorded only once. The chain couples TRBV7-9 to TRBJ2-2; D not certain. CDR1 is SEHNR and CDR2 is FQNEAQ in the germline V gene (reference sequence). The CDR3 is made up of 10 amino acids. V was pared by 6 bases and J by 7 bases, with 3 bases between. The CDR3 DNA reads TGTGCCAGCAGTATCGGGGAGCTGTTTTTT. Translating gives CASSIGELFF.

This chain links TRBV14 with TRBJ2-3; 11 bases agree with TRBD2. The CDR3 contains 20 residues. With V trimmed by 5 bases and J by 13 bases, 29 bases remained unmatched. Germline-derived CDR1 and CDR2 are SGHDN and FVKESK. CDR3 loop: CASSYGQGKTSGDVIQQEYF. CDR3 in DNA: TGTGCCAGCAGCTATGGACAGGGAAAGACTAGCGGGGATGTAATACAACAGGAGTATTTT.

The chain employs TRBV7-9 and TRBJ1-1; D possibly corresponds to TRBD1 (6 bases). Germline lookup yields CDR1 SEHNR and CDR2 FQNEAQ (reference sequence). Deletions cut 5 bases from V and 5 bases from J, with 18 bases between. The CDR3 is 15 amino acids. The CDR3 region has the DNA TGTGCCAGCAGCGCCCTCGGGGGGGCGGGGACTGAAGCTTTCTTT. It yields the protein CASSALGGAGTEAFF.

The V gene is TRBV11-3, the J gene TRBJ2-5; D uncertain. This CDR3 has 15 amino acids. Germline CDR1 and CDR2: SGHNT and YENEEA. Trimming took 1 base from V and 5 from J, leaving 14 bases between them. DNA for the CDR3: TGTGCCAGCAGCTTAGTCGGAGAGGTCTGGGAGACCCAGTACTTC. It is translated as CASSLVGEVWETQYF.

This clone was observed a single time. This rearrangement joins TRBV7-9 to TRBJ2-3; D gene unclear. V dropped 5 bases and J dropped 0 bases, with 9 bases sitting between them. Looked up from germline, CDR1 is SEHNR and CDR2 is FQNEAQ (reference sequence). The CDR3 totals 14 residues. The CDR3 coding sequence is TGTGCCAGCAGCCCCATGGGGAGCACAGATACGCAGTATTTT. Protein sequence: CASSPMGSTDTQYF.

The chain couples TRBV29-1 to TRBJ2-3; D gene uncertain. CDR1 and CDR2 from the germline V gene are SQVTM and ANQGSEA. This CDR3 has 12 residues. V gave up 2 bases and J gave up 1 base, with 4 bases separating them. This CDR3 reads CSVEIGTDTQYF. The DNA for the CDR3 is TGCAGCGTTGAAATCGGCACAGATACGCAGTATTTT.

The chain joins TRBV14 to TRBJ1-6, with 8 bases matching TRBD1. The V gene end was trimmed by 3 bases and the J gene end by 7 bases; junction bases not matched to a gene: 5. Per the germline V gene, CDR1 is SGHDN and CDR2 is FVKESK. The CDR3 has 15 amino acids. CDR3 in DNA: TGTGCCAGCAGCCAGCGACAGGGGAGAAATTCACCCCTCCACTTT. As protein: CASSQRQGRNSPLHF.

This rearrangement joins TRBV19 to TRBJ2-6, with TRBD2 as a possible D gene (6 bases). This CDR3 spans 17 amino acids. With 0 bases removed from V and 1 base from J, the gap between germline ends came to 10 bases. Germline V CDR1 and CDR2: LNHDA, SQIVND (reference sequence). The CDR3 here is CASSIDLGGSGANVLTF. The CDR3 nucleotides read TGTGCCAGTAGTATAGATCTAGGAGGGTCTGGGGCCAACGTCCTGACTTTC. Supplemented by reference TRBV19 and TRBJ2-6, the full variable domain reads DGGITQSPKYLFRKEGQNVTLSCEQNLNHDAMYWYRQDPGQGLRLIYYSQIVNDFQKGDIAEGYSVSREKKESFPLTVTSAQKNPTAFYLCASSIDLGGSGANVLTFGAGSRLTVL.

J is TRBJ2-3 and V is TRBV23-1, with D perhaps being TRBD1 or TRBD2 (5 bases each). TRBV23-1 is designated an ORF whose function remains uncertain. The CDR3 contains 18 residues. V lost 8 bases to trimming and J lost 3 bases, with 27 bases between them. The CDR3 loop reads CASHNLRDPNPPTDTQYF. Here the CDR3 DNA reads TGCGCCAGCCACAATCTCCGGGACCCAAACCCCCCAACAGATACGCAGTATTTT.

This chain uses TRBV19 with TRBJ1-5; weak D call: TRBD1 (5 bases). Deletions cut 0 bases from V and 6 bases from J, with 18 bases between. CDR3 length: 17 residues. Germline loops: CDR1 LNHDA, CDR2 SQIVND (reference sequence). The CDR3 region has the DNA TGTGCCAGTAGTATAGATCCGGGGCAGGGATGGTCTCAGCCCCAGCATTTT. Its translation is CASSIDPGQGWSQPQHF.

The rearrangement joins TRBV6-6 to TRBJ2-7; D call uncertain. The CDR3 spans 16 residues. V was cut by 1 base and J by 2 bases, with 15 bases left in between. From germline, CDR1 is MNHNY and CDR2 SVGAGI (reference sequence). The CDR3 DNA reads TGTGCCAGCAGTTACTGGGTTGTGGGCTTCCCCTACGAGCAGTACTTC. This encodes CASSYWVVGFPYEQYF.

The chain has TRBV10-3 and TRBJ1-1; D ambiguous. CDR1 and CDR2 from the germline V gene are ENHRY and SYGVKD. Trimming took 4 bases from V and 1 from J, leaving 13 bases between them. The CDR3 loop spans 15 amino acids. This CDR3 reads CAISGGPPANTEAFF. The DNA of the CDR3 is TGTGCCATCAGTGGGGGTCCACCTGCGAACACTGAAGCTTTCTTT.

The chain employs TRBV5-6 and TRBJ1-1, with 7 bases identical to TRBD1. The V segment lost 1 base and the J segment 2 bases; nucleotides outside the gene matches: 5. CDR3 size: 15 residues. The germline CDR1 and CDR2 sequences are SGHDT and YYEEEE. The chain's CDR3 is CASSLPTGPNTEAFF. The CDR3 DNA sequence: TGTGCCAGCAGCTTGCCGACAGGGCCCAACACTGAAGCTTTCTTT.